Following are 5 T cell receptor beta chains from one sample sequenced in a study of shared clonotypes between healthy human individuals. TCRdb's copy holds only in-frame clones and misses some; the assay was immunoSEQ multiplex PCR. Among about 1,500,000 clones listed, more than 95% were seen once. The sample was naive CD4+ T cells sorted from blood. Stated subset: CD45RA+ positively selected. The receptors here all came from a man aged 25 to 40 in good health.

The rearrangement uses TRBV7-9 and TRBJ1-1; the D gene is possibly TRBD1 (6 bases). Germline lookup yields CDR1 SEHNR and CDR2 FQNEAQ (reference sequence). CDR3 size: 17 residues. The V gene lost 5 bases and the J gene lost 5 bases, with 24 bases spanning the gap. CDR3 sequence (DNA): TGTGCCAGCAGCCCAGGTACGACAGGCTACGGAGGGACTGAAGCTTTCTTT. Translating it yields CASSPGTTGYGGTEAFF.

J is TRBJ2-5 and V is TRBV6-1; 8 bases map to TRBD2. Trimming took 7 bases from V and 5 from J; bases not matched to a gene: 6. Germline V gene lookup returns CDR1 MNHNS and CDR2 SASEGT. This CDR3 is 13 amino acids long. This CDR3 reads CASTSGQVETQYF. DNA for the CDR3: TGTGCCAGCACTAGCGGGCAGGTCGAGACCCAGTACTTC.

The chain joins TRBV11-3 to TRBJ2-3; D is uncertain. CDR3 length equals 14 residues. V dropped 0 bases and J dropped 7 bases, with 11 bases sitting between them. Germline CDR1 and CDR2: SGHNT and YENEEA. CDR3 nucleotides: TGTGCCAGCAGCTTAGAGGTCGGAGAACATACGCAGTATTTT. This gives the protein CASSLEVGEHTQYF.

This clone appeared once. The genes are TRBV5-6 and TRBJ2-7; 7 bases are a match to TRBD1. The CDR3 runs to 12 residues. Looked up from germline, CDR1 is SGHDT and CDR2 is YYEEEE. V lost 5 bases to trimming and J lost 2 bases; unmatched junction nucleotides: 1. The CDR3 protein is CASRTGTYEQYF. CDR3 coding DNA: TGTGCCAGCAGGACAGGGACCTACGAGCAGTACTTC. Full variable domain (missing parts from reference TRBV5-6 and TRBJ2-7): DAGVTQSPTHLIKTRGQQVTLRCSPKSGHDTVSWYQQALGQGPQFIFQYYEEEERQRGNFPDRFSGHQFPNYSSELNVNALLLGDSALYLCASRTGTYEQYFGPGTRLTVT.

A note on this clone: The same CDR3 also results from other DNA sequences found in this sample. This chain uses TRBV28 with TRBJ1-1; the D gene is possibly TRBD1 (6 bases). V gave up 10 bases and J gave up 1 base, with 10 bases separating them. CDR3 length equals 12 residues. CDR1 and CDR2 from the germline V gene are MDHEN and SYDVKM. The DNA for the CDR3 is TGTGCCACCCGCAGGGGGAACACTGAAGCTTTCTTT. It encodes CATRRGNTEAFF.